The next 27 T cell receptor beta chains were all read from a single sample in a study of regulatory T cells in long-lasting Graves disease. Time point reported: newly diagnosed GD, antithyroid drugs for less than 3 months. The TCR library used RNA extracted from PBMCs. iRepertoire HTBI primers and Arm-PCR of CDR3 regions built TCR beta libraries. TCRdb reanalysed the multiplex PCR reads using MiXCR and keeps one entry per CDR3 protein. The sample yields over 350,000 distinct CDR3 sequences, 15% seen once. The same specimen was also included in a second study, on T cells in Graves' hyperthyroidism and ophthalmopathy.

Here the sequenced sample was peripheral blood mononuclear cells (PBMCs), taken at new diagnosis, from a patient treated with antithyroid drugs. These receptors were obtained from a middle-aged woman with Graves disease.

The chain carries TRBV6-1 and TRBJ2-2, with 14 bases matching TRBD2. Germline-derived CDR1 and CDR2 are MNHNS and SASEGT. The V segment lost 6 bases and the J segment 5 bases; nucleotides outside the gene matches: 5. There are 16 residues in the CDR3. DNA for the CDR3: TGTGCCAGCAGATCGGGACTAGCGGGAGAAACCGGGGAGCTGTTTTTT. Encoded protein: CASRSGLAGETGELFF.

The DNA of the CDR3 is TGTGCCAGCAGCACGGACAGGGTAAACATTCAGTACTTC. Amino acid sequence: CASSTDRVNIQYF. The genes are TRBV13 and TRBJ2-4; 8 nucleotides match TRBD1. Losses at the gene ends were 5 bases for V and 6 bases for J; bases not matched to a gene: 3. The CDR3 has 13 amino acids. Germline V CDR1 and CDR2: PRHDT, FYEKMQ (reference sequence).

This clonotype was recorded at least ten times. The V and J genes are TRBV28 and TRBJ2-1; 10 bases fit TRBD2. V lost 5 bases and J lost 3; bases outside the gene matches: 7. Germline-derived CDR1 and CDR2 are MDHEN and SYDVKM. This CDR3 comprises 16 residues. In DNA, the CDR3 is TGTGCCAGCAGTGCGGGAGCGGGAGGGTACTACAATGAGCAGTTCTTC. Protein: CASSAGAGGYYNEQFF.

Many counts were recorded for this clonotype. The rearrangement joins TRBV20-1 to TRBJ1-1; D unclear. The CDR3 consists of 16 residues. Between the trimmed V and J ends, which lost 0 bases and 0 bases, there was a span of 14 bases. From germline, CDR1 is DFQATT and CDR2 SNEGSKA (reference sequence). The CDR3 loop is CSARDHLRHLNTEAFF. The CDR3 DNA reads as TGCAGTGCTAGAGATCATTTGAGACACCTGAACACTGAAGCTTTCTTT.

The V call is TRBV11-2, the J call TRBJ1-1, with TRBD1 matching 9 bases. Trimming cost V 2 bases and J 5 bases; bases outside gene matches: 6. The length of the CDR3 is 15 residues. CDR1 is SGHAT and CDR2 is FQNNGV in the germline V gene. This chain's CDR3 is CASSLTGGWGTEAFF. The CDR3 region has the DNA TGTGCCAGCAGCTTAACAGGGGGCTGGGGGACTGAAGCTTTCTTT. The variable domain in full, with the rest retrieved from reference TRBV11-2 and TRBJ1-1, is EAGVAQSPRYKIIEKRQSVAFWCNPISGHATLYWYQQILGQGPKLLIQFQNNGVVDDSQLPKDRFSAERLKGVDSTLKIQPAKLEDSAVYLCASSLTGGWGTEAFFGQGTRLTVV.

This clonotype was seen a few times. The chain uses TRBV7-8 and TRBJ1-4, with no clear D. Per germline, CDR1 SGHVS and CDR2 FQNEAQ. Trimming cost V 1 base and J 8 bases, with 5 bases left between them. The CDR3 totals 12 residues. Written as DNA, the CDR3 is TGTGCCAGCAGCTTAGTCAGGGAAAAACTGTTTTTT. Translated, it gives CASSLVREKLFF.

This clonotype was picked up a small number of times. This chain links TRBV6-2 or TRBV6-3 with TRBJ2-7; tentatively, D is TRBD1 or TRBD2 (5 bases each). Germline V CDR1 and CDR2: MNHEY, SVGEGT. The CDR3 covers 13 residues. Trimming pared 5 bases from V and 6 bases from J, leaving 14 bases between. This chain's CDR3 is CASSELRGAEQYF. CDR3 nucleotide sequence: TGTGCCAGCAGTGAGTTGAGGGGCGCCGAGCAGTACTTC.

This clonotype showed up just a few times. The chain combines TRBV3-1 with TRBJ2-3, with TRBD2 matching 11 bases. Germline lookup yields CDR1 LGHDT and CDR2 YNNKEL (reference sequence). The CDR3 has 17 amino acids. V was clipped by 6 bases and J by 1 base; unmatched bases: 9. The CDR3 sequence: CASSRIGTSGGTDTQYF. In DNA, the CDR3 is TGTGCCAGCAGTCGAATCGGGACTAGCGGAGGCACAGATACGCAGTATTTT.

This clonotype occurred many times. The gene calls are TRBV11-3 and TRBJ2-1, with TRBD2 identical over 9 bases. The CDR3 consists of 15 residues. Germline CDR1 SGHNT, CDR2 YENEEA. The V segment lost 5 bases and the J segment 4 bases; nucleotides outside the gene matches: 6. The CDR3 reads CASSKLAGLYNEQFF. CDR3 DNA: TGTGCCAGCAGCAAACTAGCGGGCTTGTACAATGAGCAGTTCTTC.

This clonotype was observed at least ten times. The V and J genes are TRBV3-1 and TRBJ1-1; a weak D match, TRBD1 (5 bases). V lost 4 bases and J lost 4, with 16 bases in between. There are 15 residues in the CDR3. CDR1 is LGHDT and CDR2 is YNNKEL in the germline V gene (reference sequence). DNA of the CDR3: TGTGCCAGCAGCCCCAGACAGAGCGGAGGCACTGAAGCTTTCTTT. Translated, it gives CASSPRQSGGTEAFF.

This clonotype was found many times. The DNA for the CDR3 is TGCAGTGCTAGACCCTCGGGGGAAAAACTGTTTTTT. It encodes CSARPSGEKLFF. The chain joins TRBV20-1 to TRBJ1-4; unclear D gene. Germline V gene sequence: CDR1 DFQATT, CDR2 SNEGSKA (reference sequence). The CDR3 runs to 12 residues. The ends were cut back, 2 bases at V and 8 bases at J, with 9 bases in the middle.

The chain combines TRBV27 with TRBJ1-4, with 8 bases matching TRBD1. Germline trimming cut 5 bases from V and 7 bases from J; bases unmatched to any gene: 6. This CDR3 region has 14 residues. Per the germline V gene, CDR1 is MNHEY and CDR2 is SMNVEV (reference sequence). CDR3 sequence: CASSRTGLGEKLFF. In nucleotides, the CDR3 is TGTGCCAGCAGTCGGACAGGGTTGGGTGAAAAACTGTTTTTT.

This clonotype occurred many times. The rearrangement links TRBV20-1 to TRBJ2-1; 7 nucleotides align to TRBD2. Looked up from germline, CDR1 is DFQATT and CDR2 is SNEGSKA (reference sequence). Trimming at V came to 0 bases and at J to 15 bases, leaving 14 bases not matched to a gene. The CDR3 is 14 amino acids. This CDR3 reads CSARDGGSAGVPFF. For the CDR3, the DNA is TGCAGTGCTAGAGATGGGGGTAGTGCGGGAGTCCCGTTCTTC.

The chain joins TRBV7-9 to TRBJ2-7; 7 bases map to TRBD1. V lost 1 base and J lost 0; bases outside the gene matches: 9. This CDR3 contains 17 residues. The germline gives CDR1 SEHNR, CDR2 FQNEAQ (reference sequence). CDR3 protein: CASSLGRTGQNSYEQYF. CDR3 coding DNA: TGTGCCAGCAGCTTAGGGCGGACAGGCCAGAACTCCTACGAGCAGTACTTC.

This clonotype showed up many times. The gene calls are TRBV28 and TRBJ2-5, with D perhaps being TRBD1 or TRBD2 (7 bases each). V was shortened by 8 bases and J by 4 bases, with 14 bases between the two germline ends. The CDR3 is 13 residues long. Germline values: CDR1 MDHEN, CDR2 SYDVKM. CDR3 protein: CASSRGGGETQYF. The CDR3 coding sequence is TGTGCCAGCTCCAGGGGGGGAGGAGAGACCCAGTACTTC.

This clonotype was seen ten or more times. This sequence joins TRBV5-5 and TRBJ2-7; no definite D call. The V end was cut by 0 bases, the J end by 0 bases, with 7 bases between. Germline V gene sequence: CDR1 SGHKS, CDR2 YYEKEE (reference sequence). The CDR3 spans 14 residues. The CDR3: CASSLAQSSYEQYF. CDR3 in DNA: TGTGCCAGCAGCTTGGCGCAGAGCTCCTACGAGCAGTACTTC.

This clonotype was seen repeatedly, ten times or more. The genes are TRBV30 and TRBJ1-4; tentative D call: TRBD1 (5 bases). CDR1 GTSNPN and CDR2 SVGIG come from the germline V gene (reference sequence). The CDR3 spans 14 residues. Trimming shortened V by 1 base and J by 4 bases, and 10 bases separated the two germline ends. This CDR3 is CAWSEGRVNEKLFF. DNA for the CDR3: TGTGCCTGGAGTGAGGGACGGGTTAATGAAAAACTGTTTTTT.

A word on this clonotype: One end of the junction fails to match germline, which may point to a read error. In DNA, the CDR3 is TGTGCCAGCAGCTTGAGCTCTAGCGGGAGATTCGATGAGCAGTTCTTC. The encoded protein is CASSLSSSGRFDEQFF. The V gene is TRBV5-1, the J gene TRBJ2-1; 10 nucleotides align to TRBD2. The CDR3 consists of 16 residues. Germline V gene data show CDR1 as SGHRS and CDR2 as YFSETQ.

In regard to this clonotype: A far larger clone lies a single base away; this is likely a read error. The gene calls are TRBV2 and TRBJ2-1; tentatively, D is TRBD1 (5 bases). The CDR3 contains 15 residues. The germline gives CDR1 SNHLY, CDR2 FYNNEI. CDR3 sequence: CAGSFSQQAYNEQFF. The DNA for the CDR3 is TGTGCCGGCAGTTTTTCCCAACAGGCCTACAATGAGCAGTTCTTC.

The chain uses TRBV18 and TRBJ2-3; D is possibly TRBD2 (6 bases). The CDR3 is 17 amino acids. The germline CDR1 and CDR2 sequences are KGHSH and LQKENI. V lost 3 bases, J lost 3 bases, and 19 bases lay in between. The CDR3: CASSPSLGGESTDTQYF. For the CDR3, the DNA is TGTGCCAGCTCACCGTCTTTGGGGGGAGAGAGTACAGATACGCAGTATTTT. The whole variable domain, remainder taken from reference TRBV18 and TRBJ2-3, is NAGVMQNPRHLVRRRGQEARLRCSPMKGHSHVYWYRQLPEEGLKFMVYLQKENIIDESGMPKERFSAEFPKEGPSILRIQQVVRGDSAAYFCASSPSLGGESTDTQYFGPGTRLTVL.

This clonotype was found many times. The chain uses TRBV29-1 and TRBJ2-7; TRBD1 matches at 9 bases. V trimming: 3 bases; J trimming: 2 bases; junction bases outside the gene matches: 5. The CDR3 is made up of 14 amino acids. CDR1 and CDR2 (germline): SQVTM, ANQGSEA. CDR3 nucleotides: TGCAGCGTTGAGTCGACAGGGGGGCCCTACGAGCAGTACTTC. Translation: CSVESTGGPYEQYF.

The gene calls are TRBV6-1 and TRBJ2-7, with 12 bases identical to TRBD1. Germline CDR1 MNHNS, CDR2 SASEGT. The CDR3 sequence is 17 residues long. V gave up 6 bases and J gave up 6 bases; unmatched junction bases: 15. This chain's CDR3 is CASSIPTTGTGGGEQYF. In DNA, the CDR3 is TGTGCCAGCAGCATACCCACCACCGGGACAGGGGGCGGCGAGCAGTACTTC.

This clonotype was recorded many times. The rearrangement joins TRBV11-2 to TRBJ2-1; 7 bases fit TRBD2. CDR3 length equals 13 residues. The V gene end was trimmed by 6 bases and the J gene end by 4 bases; junction bases not matched to a gene: 3. Germline CDR1 is SGHAT and CDR2 is FQNNGV. This CDR3 is CASRRLAYNEQFF. The CDR3 DNA sequence: TGTGCCAGCAGGAGACTAGCTTACAATGAGCAGTTCTTC.

This clonotype was detected many times. V and J are TRBV6-1 and TRBJ1-5; no definite D call. The CDR3 sequence is 12 residues long. The V gene lost 6 bases and the J gene lost 4 bases, with 7 bases spanning the gap. Germline assignment: CDR1 MNHNS and CDR2 SASEGT. CDR3 bases: TGTGCCAGCAGCGCAAGTAATCAGCCCCAGCATTTT. Translated: CASSASNQPQHF.

This chain joins TRBV28 and TRBJ2-7; either TRBD1 or TRBD2 may fit D (5 bases each). Germline V gene sequence: CDR1 MDHEN, CDR2 SYDVKM. There are 16 residues in the CDR3. V dropped 1 base and J dropped 4 bases, with 17 bases sitting between them. For the CDR3, the DNA is TGTGCCAGCAGTTTATCTGGTGGGGGACGCGGGTACGAGCAGTACTTC. Residues: CASSLSGGGRGYEQYF.

CDR3 amino acids: CSARDPGQANEKLFF. In DNA form, the CDR3 reads TGCAGTGCTAGAGACCCGGGACAGGCGAATGAAAAACTGTTTTTT. The chain joins TRBV20-1 to TRBJ1-4, with TRBD1 identical over 8 bases. The CDR3 contains 15 residues. V gave up 0 bases and J gave up 5 bases; unmatched junction bases: 5. Germline CDR1 is DFQATT and CDR2 is SNEGSKA (reference sequence).

In its sample, this clonotype was seen many times. The chain has TRBV5-8 and TRBJ2-5, with 7 bases lining up with TRBD1. The V segment lost 1 base and the J segment 5 bases; nucleotides outside the gene matches: 14. The germline V gene has CDR1 SGHTS and CDR2 YDEGEE. This CDR3 comprises 17 residues. CDR3 DNA: TGTGCCAGCAGCTTGATCTTCGGGACAGAGAGCCGTGAGACCCAGTACTTC. Translating gives CASSLIFGTESRETQYF.